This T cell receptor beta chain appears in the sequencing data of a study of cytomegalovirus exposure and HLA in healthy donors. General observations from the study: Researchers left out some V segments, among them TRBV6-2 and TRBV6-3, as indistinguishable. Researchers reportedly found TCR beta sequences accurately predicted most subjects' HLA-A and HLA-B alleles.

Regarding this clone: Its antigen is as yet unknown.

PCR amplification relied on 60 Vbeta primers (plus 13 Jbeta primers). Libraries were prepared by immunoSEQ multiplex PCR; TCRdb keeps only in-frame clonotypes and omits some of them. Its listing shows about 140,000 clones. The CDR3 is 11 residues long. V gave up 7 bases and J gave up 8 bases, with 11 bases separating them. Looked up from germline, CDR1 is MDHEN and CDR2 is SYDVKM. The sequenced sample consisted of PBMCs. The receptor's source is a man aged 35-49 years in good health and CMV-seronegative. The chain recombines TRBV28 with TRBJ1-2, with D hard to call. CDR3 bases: TGTGCCAGCATCGCAAATCAGGGCTACACCTTC. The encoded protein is CASIANQGYTF.